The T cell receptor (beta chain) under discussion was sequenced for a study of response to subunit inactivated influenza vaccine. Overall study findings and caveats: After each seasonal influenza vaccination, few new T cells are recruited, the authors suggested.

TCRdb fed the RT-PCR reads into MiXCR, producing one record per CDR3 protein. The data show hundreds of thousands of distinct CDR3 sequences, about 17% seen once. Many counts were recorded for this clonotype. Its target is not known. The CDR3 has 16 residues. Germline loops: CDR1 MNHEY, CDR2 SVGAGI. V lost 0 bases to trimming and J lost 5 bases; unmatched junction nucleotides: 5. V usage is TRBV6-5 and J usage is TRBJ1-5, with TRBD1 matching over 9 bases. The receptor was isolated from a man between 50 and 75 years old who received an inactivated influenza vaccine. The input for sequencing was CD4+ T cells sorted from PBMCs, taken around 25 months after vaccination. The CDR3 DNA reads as TGTGCCAGCAGTTACTCGAAAGGGACAGGGTATCAGCCCCAGCATTTT. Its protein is CASSYSKGTGYQPQHF.